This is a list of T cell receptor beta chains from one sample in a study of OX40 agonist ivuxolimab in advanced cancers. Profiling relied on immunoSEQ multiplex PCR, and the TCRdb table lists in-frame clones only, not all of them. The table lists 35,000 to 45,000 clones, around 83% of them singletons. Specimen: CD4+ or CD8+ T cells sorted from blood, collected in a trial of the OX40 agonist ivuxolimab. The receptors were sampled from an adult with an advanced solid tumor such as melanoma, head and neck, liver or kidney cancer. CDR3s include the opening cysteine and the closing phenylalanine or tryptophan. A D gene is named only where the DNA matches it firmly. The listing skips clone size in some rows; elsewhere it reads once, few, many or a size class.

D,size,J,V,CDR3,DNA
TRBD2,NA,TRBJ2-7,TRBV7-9,CASSFRASGTNEQYF,TGTGCCAGCAGCTTCCGGGCTAGCGGGACAAACGAGCAGTACTTC
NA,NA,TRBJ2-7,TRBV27,CASSQGGNEQYF,TGTGCCAGCAGTCAAGGGGGAAACGAGCAGTACTTC
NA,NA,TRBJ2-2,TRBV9,CASSVVAGVNTGELFF,TGTGCCAGCAGCGTAGTGGCAGGGGTTAACACCGGGGAGCTGTTTTTT
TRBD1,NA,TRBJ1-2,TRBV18,CASSAGTGGGYTF,TGTGCCAGCTCAGCCGGGACAGGGGGAGGCTACACCTTC
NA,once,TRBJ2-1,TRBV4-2,CASSQEGTYNEQFF,TGTGCCAGCAGCCAAGAGGGGACCTACAATGAGCAGTTCTTC
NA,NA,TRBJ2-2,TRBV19,CASKTGSNTGELFF,TGTGCCAGTAAAACCGGGTCAAACACCGGGGAGCTGTTTTTT
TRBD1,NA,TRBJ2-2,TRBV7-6,CASSFGTGGGGELFF,TGTGCCAGCAGCTTCGGGACAGGAGGCGGCGGGGAGCTGTTTTTT
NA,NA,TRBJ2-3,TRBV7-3,CASSSTGIYTDTQYF,TGTGCCAGCAGCTCCACAGGAATATACACGGATACGCAGTATTTT
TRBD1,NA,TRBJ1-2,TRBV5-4,CASSLRGPYGYTF,TGTGCCAGCAGCTTGAGGGGGCCTTATGGCTACACCTTC
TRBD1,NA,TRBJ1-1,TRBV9,CASSAYRGGGEAFF,TGTGCCAGCAGCGCATACAGGGGCGGAGGTGAAGCTTTCTTT
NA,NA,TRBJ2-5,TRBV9,CASSTGLAQETQYF,TGTGCCAGCAGCACAGGCCTGGCCCAAGAGACCCAGTACTTC
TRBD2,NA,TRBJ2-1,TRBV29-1,CSVFSPGSGVYNEQFF,TGCAGCGTTTTTTCCCCGGGTAGCGGGGTATATAATGAGCAGTTCTTC
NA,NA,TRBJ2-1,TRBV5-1,CASRGDAVGSYNEQFF,TGCGCCAGCAGAGGAGATGCGGTCGGCTCCTACAATGAGCAGTTCTTC
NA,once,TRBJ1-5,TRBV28,CASSLSGAQPQHF,TGTGCCAGCAGTTTATCAGGGGCCCAGCCCCAGCATTTT
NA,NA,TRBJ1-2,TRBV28,CASSFTGANYGYTF,TGTGCCAGCAGTTTTACAGGAGCTAACTATGGCTACACCTTC
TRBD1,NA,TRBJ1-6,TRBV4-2,CASSQGGTGDNNSPLHF,TGTGCCAGCAGCCAGGGGGGGACAGGAGACAATAATTCACCCCTCCACTTT
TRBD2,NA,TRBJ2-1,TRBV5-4,CASSSPAGGPGNEQFF,TGTGCCAGCAGCTCACCAGCGGGGGGGCCGGGCAATGAGCAGTTCTTC
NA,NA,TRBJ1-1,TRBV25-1,CASSNAMGNTEAFF,TGTGCCAGCAGTAACGCAATGGGGAACACTGAAGCTTTCTTT
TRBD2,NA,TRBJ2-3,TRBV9,CASSVGGGSTDTQYF,TGTGCCAGCAGCGTCGGCGGGGGGAGCACAGATACGCAGTATTTT
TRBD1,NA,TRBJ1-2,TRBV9,CASSATGGVFYGYTF,TGTGCCAGCAGCGCAACAGGGGGCGTTTTCTATGGCTACACCTTC
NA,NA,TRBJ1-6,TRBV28,CASSLSGGEINSPLHF,TGTGCCAGCAGTTTATCCGGCGGGGAAATCAATTCACCCCTCCACTTT
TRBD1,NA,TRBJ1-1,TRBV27,CASSLSQGVEAFF,TGTGCCAGCAGTTTATCTCAGGGGGTGGAAGCTTTCTTT
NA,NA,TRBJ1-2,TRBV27,CASSLRGGANYGYTF,TGTGCCAGCAGTTTAAGGGGGGGAGCTAACTATGGCTACACCTTC
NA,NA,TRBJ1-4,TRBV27,CASSPRQYGLEKLFF,TGTGCCAGCAGTCCCCGACAGTATGGCCTTGAAAAACTGTTTTTT
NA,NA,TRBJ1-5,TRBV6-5,CASSTIGGQPQHF,TGTGCCAGCAGTACGATTGGTGGCCAGCCCCAGCATTTT
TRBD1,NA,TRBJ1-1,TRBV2,CASSPTGDTEAFF,TGTGCCAGCAGTCCGACAGGGGACACTGAAGCTTTCTTT
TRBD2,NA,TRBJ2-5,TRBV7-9,CASSSITSGGAKETQYF,TGTGCCAGCAGCTCGATCACTAGCGGGGGGGCCAAAGAGACCCAGTACTTC
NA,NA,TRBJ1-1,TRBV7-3,CASSLSLTMNTEAFF,TGTGCCAGCAGCTTAAGTCTAACCATGAACACTGAAGCTTTCTTT
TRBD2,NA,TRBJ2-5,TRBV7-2,CASSLELAGQETQYF,TGTGCCAGCAGCTTAGAGCTAGCGGGGCAAGAGACCCAGTACTTC
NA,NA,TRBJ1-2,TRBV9,CASSVRSYGYTF,TGTGCCAGCAGCGTACGGAGCTATGGCTACACCTTC
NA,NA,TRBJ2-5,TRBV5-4,CASSLAGKTQYF,TGTGCCAGCAGCTTGGCCGGTAAGACCCAGTACTTC
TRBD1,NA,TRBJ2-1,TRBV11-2,CASSLYKQGDYNEQFF,TGTGCCAGCAGCTTATACAAACAGGGGGACTACAATGAGCAGTTCTTC
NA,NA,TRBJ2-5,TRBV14,CASSNGADIPRQETQYF,TGTGCCAGCAGCAACGGGGCCGACATCCCCCGACAGGAGACCCAGTACTTC
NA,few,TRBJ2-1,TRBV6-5,CASSYTGTRYNEQFF,TGTGCCAGCAGTTACACCGGGACGCGCTACAATGAGCAGTTCTTC
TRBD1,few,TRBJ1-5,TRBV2,CASSVGAGTGGDQPQHF,TGTGCCAGCAGTGTGGGGGCCGGGACAGGGGGAGATCAGCCCCAGCATTTT
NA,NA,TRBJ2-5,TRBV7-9,CASSLDGHYQETQYF,TGTGCCAGCAGCTTGGACGGGCACTACCAAGAGACCCAGTACTTC
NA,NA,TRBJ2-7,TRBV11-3,CASSSSEGGYEQYF,TGTGCCAGCAGCTCCTCTGAGGGGGGCTACGAGCAGTACTTC
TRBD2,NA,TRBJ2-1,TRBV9,CASSAGTTNYNEQFF,TGTGCCAGCAGTGCCGGGACTACCAACTACAATGAGCAGTTCTTC
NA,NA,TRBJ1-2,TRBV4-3,CASSQEQGWSPGYTF,TGCGCCAGCAGCCAAGAACAGGGATGGAGTCCAGGCTACACCTTC
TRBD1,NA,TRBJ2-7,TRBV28,CASSLRQGRYEQYF,TGTGCCAGCAGTTTGCGACAGGGAAGGTACGAGCAGTACTTC
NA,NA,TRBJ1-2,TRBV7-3,CASTDGGGDGYTF,TGTGCCAGCACAGATGGGGGAGGGGATGGCTACACCTTC
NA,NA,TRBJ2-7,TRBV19,CASSIGRIGPPYEQYF,TGTGCCAGTAGTATAGGCCGGATAGGACCTCCGTACGAGCAGTACTTC
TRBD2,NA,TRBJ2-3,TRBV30,CAWSASGGSTDTQYF,TGTGCCTGGAGTGCAAGCGGGGGGAGCACAGATACGCAGTATTTT
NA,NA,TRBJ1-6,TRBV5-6,CASSSSRTPLHF,TGTGCCAGCAGCTCGAGTAGGACACCCCTCCACTTT
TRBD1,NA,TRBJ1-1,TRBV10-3,CAISESFLETGGVAFF,TGTGCCATCAGTGAGTCGTTTCTTGAGACAGGGGGTGTAGCTTTCTTT
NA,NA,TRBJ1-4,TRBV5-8,CASSLLLTSRLFF,TGTGCCAGCAGCCTGCTCCTTACAAGTCGGCTGTTTTTT
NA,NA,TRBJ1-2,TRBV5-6,CASTASWGTTSYTF,TGTGCCAGCACGGCCAGCTGGGGAACTACGAGCTACACCTTC